The clone carrying this TCR beta chain has just a few counts. Its antigen is not identified. These data originate in a study of T cells in Graves' hyperthyroidism and ophthalmopathy. The investigators amplified TCR beta CDR3 regions from RNA transcripts. A set of HTBI primers served as the primers for a first-round RT-PCR of the TCR CDR3. TCRdb redid the calling of the multiplex PCR reads with MiXCR, one entry per CDR3 protein. In the table there are around 800,000 distinct CDR3 sequences, around 38% of which are singletons. Regarding the study as a whole: Most expanded thyroid clonotypes above 0.001 also appeared in blood.

The receptor was isolated from a man between 18 and 29 years old with Graves' hyperthyroidism. Sequencing was performed on blood.

The CDR3 DNA reads TGTGCCAGCAGTTTATGGACAGTAAATTCACCCCTCCACTTT. Protein sequence: CASSLWTVNSPLHF. This rearrangement joins TRBV12-3 or TRBV12-4 to TRBJ1-6; D perhaps matches TRBD1 (6 bases). This CDR3 comprises 14 residues. The V end lost 2 bases, the J end lost 7 bases, and 9 bases lay between the germline ends.